This T cell receptor beta chain was sequenced in a study of Graves' ophthalmopathy and Graves' hyperthyroidism. The CDR3 extends over 14 amino acids. Germline CDR1 is DFQATT and CDR2 is SNEGSKA (reference sequence). The V segment lost 5 bases and the J segment 7 bases; nucleotides outside the gene matches: 7. This clonotype was observed at least ten times. Its target is not known. Study-level points and caveats: Cross-validated, the 13-signature model showed 87.88%/81.08% sensitivity/specificity, and 80%/75% in the test set.

The authors amplified TCR beta CDR3 regions, and they did so from RNA transcripts for repertoire sequencing. The first-round RT-PCR employed HTBI primers together with the Qiagen OneStep RT-PCR kit. A multiplex PCR was then performed as the second round. TCRdb re-analysed the multiplex PCR reads in MiXCR, keeping a single row per CDR3 protein. In the table there are 500,000 to 700,000 distinct CDR3 sequences, about 24% of which are singletons. No progression to ophthalmopathy over 18 months defined stable hyperthyroidism. Exclusion covered patients with other autoimmune diseases or uncontrolled infections (as well as pregnancy or lactation). Thyroid ultrasound, orbital computed tomography, TRAb, serum thyroxine and clinical symptoms formed the basis of diagnosis.

This TCR derives from a woman younger than 35 with stable Graves' hyperthyroidism. Some clones in this sample may be carry-over from other donors' samples. The J gene is TRBJ2-7, the V gene TRBV20-1; 14 bases are shared with TRBD2. The material sequenced was peripheral blood. CDR3 region: CSALGWTSGREQYF. The CDR3, as DNA: TGCAGTGCTCTGGGGTGGACTAGCGGGAGGGAGCAGTACTTC.